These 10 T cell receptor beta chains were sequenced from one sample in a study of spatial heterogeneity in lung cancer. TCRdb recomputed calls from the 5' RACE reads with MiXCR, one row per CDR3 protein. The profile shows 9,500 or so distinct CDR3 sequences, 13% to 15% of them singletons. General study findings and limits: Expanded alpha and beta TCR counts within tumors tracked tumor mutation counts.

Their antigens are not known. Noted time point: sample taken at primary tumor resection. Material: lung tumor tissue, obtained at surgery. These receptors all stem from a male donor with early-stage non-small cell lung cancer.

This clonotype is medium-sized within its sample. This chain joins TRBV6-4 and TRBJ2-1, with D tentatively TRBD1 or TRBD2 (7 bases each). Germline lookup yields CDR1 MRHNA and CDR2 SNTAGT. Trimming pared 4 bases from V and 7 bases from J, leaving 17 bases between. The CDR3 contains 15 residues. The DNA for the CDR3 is TGTGCCAGCAGTGTGAGGGCAGGGGGAGGGAATGAGCAGTTCTTC. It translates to CASSVRAGGGNEQFF.

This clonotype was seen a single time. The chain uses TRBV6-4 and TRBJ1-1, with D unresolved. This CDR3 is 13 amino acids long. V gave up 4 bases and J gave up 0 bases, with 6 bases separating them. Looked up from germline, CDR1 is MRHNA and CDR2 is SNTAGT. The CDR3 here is CASSARMNTEAFF. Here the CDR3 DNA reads TGTGCCAGCAGTGCCAGAATGAACACTGAAGCTTTCTTT.

The CDR3 DNA follows: TGCAGTGCGAGACAGGCGGACTCCTACGAGCAGTACTTC. Protein sequence: CSARQADSYEQYF. The chain is built from TRBV20-1 and TRBJ2-7, with TRBD1 as a possible D gene (6 bases). Germline V lookup: CDR1 DFQATT, CDR2 SNEGSKA (reference sequence). The CDR3 contains 13 residues. Trimming cost V 6 bases and J 0 bases, with 12 bases left between them.

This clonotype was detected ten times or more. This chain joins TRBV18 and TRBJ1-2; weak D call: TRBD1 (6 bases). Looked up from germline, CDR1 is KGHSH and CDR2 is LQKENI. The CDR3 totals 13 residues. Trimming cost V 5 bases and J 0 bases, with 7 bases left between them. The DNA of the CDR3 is TGTGCCAGCTCAGGGGGCTCTAACTATGGCTACACCTTC. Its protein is CASSGGSNYGYTF.

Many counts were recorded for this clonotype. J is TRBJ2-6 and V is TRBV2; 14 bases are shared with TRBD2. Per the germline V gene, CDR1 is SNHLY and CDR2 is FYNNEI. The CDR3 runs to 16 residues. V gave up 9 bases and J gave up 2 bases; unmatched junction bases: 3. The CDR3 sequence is CARSGLAGAGANVLTF. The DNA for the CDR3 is TGTGCCAGGTCGGGACTAGCGGGAGCTGGGGCCAACGTCCTGACTTTC.

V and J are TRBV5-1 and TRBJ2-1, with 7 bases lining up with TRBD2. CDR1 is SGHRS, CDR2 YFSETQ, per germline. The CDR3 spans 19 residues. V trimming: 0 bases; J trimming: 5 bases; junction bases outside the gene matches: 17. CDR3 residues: CASSLAMKVRGLTDNEQFF. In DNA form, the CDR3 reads TGCGCCAGCAGCTTGGCCATGAAAGTTAGGGGACTAACAGACAATGAGCAGTTCTTC.

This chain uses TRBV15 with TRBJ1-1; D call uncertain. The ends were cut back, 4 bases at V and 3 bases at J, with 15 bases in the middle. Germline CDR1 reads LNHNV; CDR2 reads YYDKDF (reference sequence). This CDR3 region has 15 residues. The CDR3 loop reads CATSTTSRFDTEAFF. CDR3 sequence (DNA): TGTGCCACCAGCACCACCAGTCGGTTCGACACTGAAGCTTTCTTT.

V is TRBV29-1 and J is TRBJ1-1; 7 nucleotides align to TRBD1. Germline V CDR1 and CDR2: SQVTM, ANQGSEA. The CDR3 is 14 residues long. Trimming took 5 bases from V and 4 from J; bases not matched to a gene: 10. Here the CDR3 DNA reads TGCAGCGTTAACCGACAGGGTTTGGGCACTGAAGCTTTCTTT. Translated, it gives CSVNRQGLGTEAFF.

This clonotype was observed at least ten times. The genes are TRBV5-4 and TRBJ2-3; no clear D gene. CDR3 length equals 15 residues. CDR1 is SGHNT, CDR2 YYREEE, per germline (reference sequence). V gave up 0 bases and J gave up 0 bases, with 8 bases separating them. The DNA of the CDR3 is TGTGCCAGCAGCTTGGGCCAGACTAGCACAGATACGCAGTATTTT. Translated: CASSLGQTSTDTQYF.

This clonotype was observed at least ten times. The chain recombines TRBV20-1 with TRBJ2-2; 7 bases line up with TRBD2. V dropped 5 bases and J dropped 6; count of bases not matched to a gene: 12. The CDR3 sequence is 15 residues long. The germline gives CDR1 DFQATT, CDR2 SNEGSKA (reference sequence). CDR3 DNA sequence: TGCAGTGCTTACAAGAGCGGGATTGGTTCCGGGGAGCTGTTTTTT. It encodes CSAYKSGIGSGELFF.